This T cell receptor (beta chain) derives from a study of response to subunit inactivated influenza vaccine. General study points: Authors proposed each seasonal influenza vaccination draws in few new T cells.

The CDR3 length is 16 residues. Germline CDR1 is SNHLY and CDR2 is FYNNEI. After removal of 6 bases from V and 5 bases from J, the junction contained 12 bases not matched to a gene. This clonotype was recorded a few times. Antigen specificity is unknown. A single record per CDR3 protein comes from TCRdb applying MiXCR to the RT-PCR reads. Of about 180,000 distinct CDR3 sequences listed, roughly 8.7% are singletons. The sample here was non-naive T cells sorted from PBMCs, taken on the day of vaccination. This chain joins TRBV2 and TRBJ2-5; the match to TRBD2 covers 10 bases. This clonotype was sampled from a man aged 45-65 years who received an inactivated influenza vaccine. The CDR3 sequence is CASSRTGTSDIETQYF. CDR3 nucleotides: TGTGCCAGCAGCAGAACCGGGACTAGCGATATTGAGACCCAGTACTTC.